This TCR beta chain is from a study of shared clonotypes between healthy human individuals. General study results and limits: The four-donor shared clonotypes exceeded non-shared clonotypes in generation probability, with non-shared ones scoring lower.

There were no recent acute infections or vaccinations among the donors, who were healthy HIV-negative adults. A roughly 200 ng quantity of DNA, 30,000 to 35,000 T cell genomes, went into the sorted-subset replicate PCRs. Per the authors' pipeline: Filtering differed since immunoSEQ provided only junctions, with no quality scores. The table came from immunoSEQ multiplex PCR; TCRdb's copy has only in-frame clones and leaves some out. D and trimming were read from the DNA, whereas the V and J calls and clone size are those reported in that table. The table shows about 1.5 million clones, with roughly 98% occurring only once. Remarks on this clone: Its antigen is unidentified.

The clonotype originates from a young man in good health. The material sequenced was naive CD4+ T cells sorted from blood. Subset meaning: CD45RA+ positively selected.

The CDR3 DNA reads as TGTGCCAGCAGCCGTTCAAGATATCAGCCCCAGCATTTT. Amino acid sequence: CASSRSRYQPQHF. V usage is TRBV14 and J usage is TRBJ1-5; D remains ambiguous. Trimming took 4 bases from V and 5 from J, leaving 9 bases between them. In germline, CDR1 is SGHDN, CDR2 FVKESK. This CDR3 comprises 13 residues.